This T cell receptor beta chain was recovered during a study of Ad26.COV2.S vaccination and SARS-CoV-2 variants (dated by TCRdb to the early 2020s). Regarding the research as a whole: Vaccine-arm donors were drawn from COV1001, a multicentre, randomized, double-blind, placebo-controlled phase I-IIa trial of Ad26.COV2.S in healthy adults. TCRbeta repertoire sequencing was used to assess the specificity and breadth of SARS-CoV-2-reactive T cell receptors after Ad26.COV2.S vaccination. Participants in the trial were split at random into five groups of five each, receiving low-dose or high-dose Ad26.COV2.S once or twice, or else placebo on both occasions. Ad26.COV2.S was administered intramuscularly at a dose of 5x10^10 or 1x10^11 viral particles, either as one shot or as two shots given 56 days apart. The TCR-sequenced set comprised approximately 32 samples: around 20 Ad26.COV2.S vaccine recipients, 5 placebo recipients and 8 SARS-CoV-2 convalescent individuals. Blinding of investigators to trial group allocation was maintained during experiments and outcome assessment. Study-wide findings and limitations: Higher spike-specific TCR breadth was observed in Ad26.COV2.S recipients than in placebo recipients (P = 0.0014). Vaccine and placebo recipients had similar non-spike TCR breadth, a finding consistent with the vaccine containing only spike. Comparing responses between vaccine doses or regimens was not something the study was powered to do. The authors noted that the TCR breadth and depth analyses may have underestimated total T cell responses. After vaccination, spike-specific CD8+ and CD4+ T cell responses were reported to show substantial breadth.

The CDR3 numbers 16 residues from cysteine through phenylalanine. The CDR3 DNA has 48 bases and is translated from base 1. A distance of 11 bases separates the germline ends of V and J, which lose 0 bases and 1 base respectively. Looking up the germline V gene (reference sequence) yields CDR1 WNHNN and CDR2 SYGVQD. The immunoSEQ Assay was the method used to sequence TCRbeta CDR3 regions. After extraction, genomic DNA underwent amplification by bias-controlled multiplex PCR, followed by high-throughput sequencing. The study's own analysis went as follows. To quantify the absolute abundance of each unique TCRbeta CDR3 region, sequences were collapsed and filtered. Usable DNA was measured by amplifying reference genes present in all nucleated cells, and TCRbeta template counts were normalized to that usable DNA to estimate T cell fraction. Repertoire TCRs were annotated as SARS-CoV-2-specific when V gene, CDR3 amino acid sequence and J gene were exactly matched to a known reactive TCR set. The reference SARS-CoV-2 TCR set was obtained from MIRA and was filtered for enrichment in COVID-19-positive ImmuneCODE repertoires, whereby public or cross-reactive TCRs were removed. Using the MIRA antigens, annotated TCRs were further analysed by specific ORF or by position within an ORF. Depth was the summed frequency of annotated unique rearrangements, while breadth was defined as annotated unique rearrangements over total unique productive rearrangements. TCR breadth was compared between groups using two-sided Wilcoxon rank-sum tests. Drawn from immuneACCESS, this table holds only the in-frame rearrangements with V and J called that TCRdb kept. Clones are partly lost; checked studies trace under half to an unresolved V gene and leave the rest unexplained. Clone size and V and J calls were adopted from that table, with D and trimming inferred from the DNA. The sample table holds some 290,000 clones, of which just under 85% were seen once. The ten largest clones capture 2% to 2.5% of the sample.

The treatment or condition label, as the study defines it: roughly 19 received Ad26.COV2.S at low or high dose, single or two shots; about 5 received placebo; per-sample allocation not given. Repertoires of vaccine and placebo recipients were sequenced from samples collected on day 63 after the first injection. In Cohort 1b, about 25 adults aged 18-55 years were enrolled at a single site in Boston, USA, between 29 July and 7 August 2020. Ad26.COV2.S consisted of a replication-incompetent adenovirus type 26 vector by which a prefusion-stabilized SARS-CoV-2 spike protein from the original Wuhan strain was expressed. On this clone itself: The antigen it binds to is not known. No quality values exist for individual bases; no much larger clone is one base distant.

Source: peripheral blood, taken in a trial of Ad26.COV2.S vaccine versus placebo. This receptor was obtained from a person aged 18-60 years who received the Ad26.COV2.S COVID-19 vaccine or a placebo. The chain couples TRBV10-1 to TRBJ2-3; perhaps TRBD2 is the D gene, with 5 bases matching. The CDR3 region reads CASSESRVGGTDTQYF. At the DNA level, the sequence is TGCGCCAGCAGTGAGTCGAGGGTCGGGGGCACAGATACGCAGTATTTT.